This T cell receptor beta chain was obtained from a study of T cell responses to AZD1222 COVID-19 vaccine. CDR1 SEHNR and CDR2 FQNEAQ come from the germline V gene (reference sequence). The CDR3 is 17 residues long. V lost 8 bases, J lost 1 base, and 23 bases lay in between. Assay: immunoSEQ multiplex PCR; the TCRdb copy retains only in-frame clones and omits some. This table holds under 140,000 clones, 80% to 90% found once. This receptor was obtained from an adult who received the AZD1222 COVID-19 vaccine. This specimen consisted of peripheral blood, obtained 28 days after the second AZD1222 dose. The chain couples TRBV7-9 to TRBJ1-2; D may be TRBD1 (5 bases). This CDR3 is CASGGSGGGFFNYGYTF. DNA of the CDR3: TGTGCCAGCGGGGGGTCCGGAGGAGGCTTCTTTAACTATGGCTACACCTTC. Combining the CDR3 with reference TRBV7-9 and TRBJ1-2 gives the whole variable domain DTGVSQNPRHKITKRGQNVTFRCDPISEHNRLYWYRQTLGQGPEFLTYFQNEAQLEKSRLLSDRFSAERPKGSFSTLEIQRTEQGDSAMYLCASGGSGGGFFNYGYTFGSGTRLTVV.